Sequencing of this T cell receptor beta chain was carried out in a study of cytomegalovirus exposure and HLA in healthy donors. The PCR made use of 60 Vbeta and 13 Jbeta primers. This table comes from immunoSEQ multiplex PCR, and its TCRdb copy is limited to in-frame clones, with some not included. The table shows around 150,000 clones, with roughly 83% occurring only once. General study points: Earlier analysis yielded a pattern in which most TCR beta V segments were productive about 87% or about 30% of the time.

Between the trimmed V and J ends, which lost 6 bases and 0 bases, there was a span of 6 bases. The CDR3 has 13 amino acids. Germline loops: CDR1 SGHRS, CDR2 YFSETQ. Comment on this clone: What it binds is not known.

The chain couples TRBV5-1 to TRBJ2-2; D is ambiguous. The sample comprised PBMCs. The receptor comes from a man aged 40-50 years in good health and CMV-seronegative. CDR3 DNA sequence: TGCGCCAGCATGTCTACGAACACCGGGGAGCTGTTTTTT. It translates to CASMSTNTGELFF.